This T cell receptor (beta chain) was sequenced for a study of cytomegalovirus exposure and HLA in healthy donors. As for the study in general: The platform used for the 110 or so validation repertoires matched that of the 666 first-cohort repertoires, a later analysis reported.

Here immunoSEQ multiplex PCR was the method, and the copy in TCRdb shows in-frame clones only, minus some. Of around 300,000 clones listed, about nine tenths were seen once; the top ten hold roughly 1.2%. The donors were members of the roughly 120-subject validation cohort (separate from the approximately 670-subject first cohort). Sequenced material: PBMCs. The receptor's source is a woman in her 30s in good health and CMV-seropositive.

The CDR3 reads CASSPQVNQPQHF. The CDR3 DNA sequence: TGTGCCAGTAGTCCGCAGGTCAATCAGCCCCAGCATTTT. The gene calls are TRBV19 and TRBJ1-5; D uncertain. Germline assignment: CDR1 LNHDA and CDR2 SQIVND (reference sequence). This CDR3 has 13 residues. The ends were cut back, 5 bases at V and 3 bases at J, with 8 bases in the middle.